This T cell receptor beta chain was recorded in a study of shared clonotypes between healthy human individuals. Broader study findings: Clonotypes shared by all four donors outscored non-shared clonotypes in generation probability.

CDR3 length: 14 amino acids. J gave up 6 bases and V 6 bases, and 13 bases lay outside the gene matches. Germline CDR1 SQVTM, CDR2 ANQGSEA. CD45RO-negative CD8 cells positively selected for CCR7 made up the naive population, which excluded terminally differentiated effector memory CD45RA+ cells. In the case of this clone: What it recognizes is unknown.

Only in-frame clones appear in the TCRdb table, and some are missing; sequencing was by immunoSEQ multiplex PCR. Among some 2.1 million clones, 85% to 95% were seen once, and the ten largest hold approximately 1.7%. The rearrangement links TRBV29-1 to TRBJ2-7; 8 bases are shared with TRBD2. Sequencing was carried out using naive CD8+ T cells from PBMCs. The receptor was isolated from a man younger than 35 in good health. Some clones in this sample may be carry-over from other donors' samples. CDR3 coding DNA: TGCAGCGTCTCCGCGGTGGGACTAGGAATCGAGCAGTACTTC. This translates into CSVSAVGLGIEQYF.